Each of the 12 T cell receptor beta chains below was sequenced from the same sample in a study of beta chain features in type 1 diabetes. All of the isolated RNA was reverse transcribed, so expressed TCRB transcripts were sequenced. Profiling relied on immunoSEQ multiplex PCR, and the TCRdb table lists in-frame clones only, not all of them. The sample lists approximately 330,000 clones, around 10% seen once, with approximately 0.016% in the top ten. Sequencing used naive CD4+ T cells from blood. The receptors come from a young woman in good health.

This clone has a handful of counts. DNA of the CDR3: TGTGCCACCAGCAGAGCTGCAGGCCGAAACTATGGCTACACCTTC. It translates to CATSRAAGRNYGYTF. This chain uses TRBV15 with TRBJ1-2, with D unresolved. The CDR3 sequence is 15 residues long. In germline, CDR1 is LNHNV, CDR2 YYDKDF (reference sequence). Trimming cost V 1 base and J 2 bases, with 11 bases left between them.

This clone occurred a few times. The chain is built from TRBV18 and TRBJ1-2; D is perhaps TRBD1 (5 bases). The CDR3 covers 14 residues. Germline CDR1 KGHSH, CDR2 LQKENI. V lost 2 bases and J 1 base, leaving 8 bases between the germline ends. CDR3 DNA sequence: TGTGCCAGCTCACCAGGGGCGAATAACTATGGCTACACCTTC. Translated, it gives CASSPGANNYGYTF. Complete variable domain (other parts from reference TRBV18 and TRBJ1-2): NAGVMQNPRHLVRRRGQEARLRCSPMKGHSHVYWYRQLPEEGLKFMVYLQKENIIDESGMPKERFSAEFPKEGPSILRIQQVVRGDSAAYFCASSPGANNYGYTFGSGTRLTVV.

The V call is TRBV14, the J call TRBJ2-4, with D perhaps TRBD1 (6 bases). V gave up 0 bases and J gave up 4 bases, with 13 bases separating them. CDR1 SGHDN and CDR2 FVKESK come from the germline V gene. The CDR3 covers 16 residues. This CDR3 reads CASSQDFWQGKNIQYF. The CDR3 nucleotides are TGTGCCAGCAGCCAAGACTTCTGGCAGGGGAAAAACATTCAGTACTTC. Drawing the rest from reference TRBV14 and TRBJ2-4, the complete variable domain is EAGVTQFPSHSVIEKGQTVTLRCDPISGHDNLYWYRRVMGKEIKFLLHFVKESKQDESGMPNNRFLAERTGGTYSTLKVQPAELEDSGVYFCASSQDFWQGKNIQYFGAGTRLSVL.

This clone was counted a few times. Other nucleotide sequences in the sample specify the same CDR3. This chain connects TRBV7-3 to TRBJ2-3; D call uncertain. Trimming removed 2 bases from V and 0 bases from J, with 6 bases in between. The CDR3 extends over 14 amino acids. Germline V gene sequence: CDR1 SGHTA, CDR2 FQGTGA. The DNA for the CDR3 is TGTGCCAGCAGCTTAGGCAGGAGCACAGATACGCAGTATTTT. As protein: CASSLGRSTDTQYF.

This clone was counted between two and nine times. The CDR3 is CATSRGTGGLNEQFF. The CDR3 nucleotides are TGTGCCACCAGCAGAGGGACAGGTGGACTTAATGAGCAGTTCTTC. The V gene is TRBV15, the J gene TRBJ2-1, with 7 positions matching TRBD1. Trimming removed 1 base from V and 7 bases from J; junction bases left unmatched: 7. This CDR3 is 15 amino acids long. CDR1 and CDR2 from the germline V gene are LNHNV and YYDKDF (reference sequence).

The table lists this clone with a few counts. The sample carries other DNA sequences with the same CDR3. The rearrangement joins TRBV18 to TRBJ2-5; TRBD1 might be the D (6 bases). Trimming took 3 bases from V and 2 from J, leaving 7 bases between them. Germline values: CDR1 KGHSH, CDR2 LQKENI. The CDR3 extends over 13 amino acids. As DNA, the CDR3 is TGTGCCAGCTCACCTGGACAGCAAGAGACCCAGTACTTC. It codes for CASSPGQQETQYF.

This clone was counted between two and nine times. J is TRBJ2-1 and V is TRBV29-1; tentative D call: TRBD2 (6 bases). The CDR3 is made up of 16 amino acids. In germline, CDR1 is SQVTM, CDR2 ANQGSEA. V was cut by 1 base and J by 4 bases, with 17 bases left in between. CDR3 in amino acids: CSVEGGTSGLYNEQFF. CDR3 bases: TGCAGCGTTGAAGGGGGTACCAGCGGGCTTTACAATGAGCAGTTCTTC.

This clone was observed a handful of times. This rearrangement joins TRBV5-1 to TRBJ2-1; 14 bases map to TRBD2. From germline, CDR1 is SGHRS and CDR2 YFSETQ. This CDR3 is built from 17 residues. The V gene end was trimmed by 5 bases and the J gene end by 9 bases; junction bases not matched to a gene: 13. CDR3 region: CASSPGLAGGGWIEQFF. The CDR3 region has the DNA TGCGCCAGCAGTCCCGGACTAGCGGGAGGAGGGTGGATTGAGCAGTTCTTC.

This chain links TRBV5-6 with TRBJ1-1, with 7 bases that match TRBD1. The trim removed 4 bases at V and 2 bases at J, leaving 11 bases unmatched. There are 16 residues in the CDR3. The germline V gene has CDR1 SGHDT and CDR2 YYEEEE. The CDR3 spells CASSPGQEQLNTEAFF. DNA of the CDR3: TGTGCCAGCAGCCCAGGACAGGAGCAGTTAAACACTGAAGCTTTCTTT.

This chain uses TRBV19 with TRBJ2-7; 7 bases are shared with TRBD2. Germline V gene data show CDR1 as LNHDA and CDR2 as SQIVND (reference sequence). V shed 8 bases, J shed 3 bases, and the junction held 13 bases outside the gene matches. The CDR3 spans 15 residues. The CDR3 bases are TGTGCCAGTGCCCCCTCGGGGGGTGGCGGCTACGAGCAGTACTTC. This gives the protein CASAPSGGGGYEQYF.

This clone was seen a few times. This rearrangement joins TRBV6-5 to TRBJ1-2, with D hard to call. CDR3 length: 15 residues. Trimming removed 0 bases from V and 8 bases from J, with 16 bases in between. Germline V gene data show CDR1 as MNHEY and CDR2 as SVGAGI. For the CDR3, the DNA is TGTGCCAGCAGTTACTCTTTCGACGGGTTTTGGGGCTACACCTTC. Amino acids: CASSYSFDGFWGYTF.

This clone was detected only a few times. V usage is TRBV6-8 and J usage is TRBJ2-7; no reliable D call. The CDR3 covers 12 residues. Germline-derived CDR1 and CDR2 are MNHGY and SAAAGT. With 7 bases removed from V and 11 bases from J, the gap between germline ends came to 18 bases. This CDR3 reads CASKHQTGQEYF. The CDR3 nucleotides are TGTGCCAGCAAACACCAGACCGGCCAGGAGTACTTC.